Presented here are 8 T cell receptor beta chains from one specimen sequenced in a study of CD8+ T cells in alopecia areata. Treatment here: oral pan-JAK inhibitor, 5-10 mg twice daily. RNA extraction and reverse transcription yielded cDNA as sequencing template. Method: immunoSEQ multiplex PCR; TCRdb's copy keeps in-frame clones and lacks some. The sample lists under 110,000 clones, just under 60% occurring once. The sequencing used CD8+ T cells sorted from blood, collected between weeks 55 and 70, from a patient treated with tofacitinib. The receptors stem from a human donor with alopecia areata.

This clone has more than one count but fewer than ten. This chain joins TRBV29-1 and TRBJ2-3, with D unclear. The CDR3 runs 13 residues. V lost 4 bases, J lost 2 bases, and 10 bases lay in between. Germline V gene data show CDR1 as SQVTM and CDR2 as ANQGSEA. The CDR3 sequence: CSVVRDPTDTQYF. The CDR3 nucleotides read TGCAGCGTTGTAAGGGATCCCACAGATACGCAGTATTTT.

A few counts support this clone. V and J are TRBV30 and TRBJ1-1; the D gene is possibly TRBD1 (5 bases). The V end lost 2 bases, the J end lost 0 bases, and 7 bases lay between the germline ends. Looked up from germline, CDR1 is GTSNPN and CDR2 is SVGIG (reference sequence). This CDR3 spans 13 amino acids. The CDR3 loop reads CAWSRGMNTEAFF. In DNA form, the CDR3 reads TGTGCCTGGAGTCGGGGGATGAACACTGAAGCTTTCTTT.

The rearrangement joins TRBV6-5 to TRBJ2-7, with 11 nucleotides matching TRBD1. The V gene end was trimmed by 6 bases and the J gene end by 4 bases; junction bases not matched to a gene: 5. CDR3 size: 14 residues. CDR1 and CDR2 from the germline V gene are MNHEY and SVGAGI. CDR3 region: CASRRTGGSYEQYF. The DNA for the CDR3 is TGTGCCAGCAGAAGGACAGGGGGCTCTTACGAGCAGTACTTC.

Concerning this clone itself: This same CDR3 is encoded by further DNA sequences in the sample. The gene calls are TRBV27 and TRBJ2-2, with D hard to call. The germline V gene encodes CDR1 MNHEY and CDR2 SMNVEV (reference sequence). V was pared by 3 bases and J by 0 bases, with 2 bases between. This CDR3 comprises 13 residues. CDR3 residues: CASSLSNTGELFF. As DNA, the CDR3 is TGTGCCAGCAGTTTGTCGAACACCGGGGAGCTGTTTTTT.

V gene TRBV5-6 combines with J gene TRBJ1-6; D gene ambiguous. Germline V gene sequence: CDR1 SGHDT, CDR2 YYEEEE. Trimming removed 1 base at V and 0 bases at J, with 11 bases between. The length of the CDR3 is 17 residues. CDR3 region: CASSLYSQSSYNSPLHF. DNA for the CDR3: TGTGCCAGCAGCTTGTATTCCCAAAGCTCCTATAATTCACCCCTCCACTTT.

V gene TRBV27 combines with J gene TRBJ1-6; D not certain. Between the trimmed V and J ends, which lost 5 bases and 13 bases, there was a span of 18 bases. This CDR3 contains 14 residues. Per germline, CDR1 MNHEY and CDR2 SMNVEV (reference sequence). The CDR3 DNA is TGTGCCAGCAGTCCCACGGGAAGTCTACTGCCCCTCCACTTT. Amino acids: CASSPTGSLLPLHF.

J is TRBJ1-2 and V is TRBV7-9, with a tentative D call TRBD1 (5 bases). Germline values: CDR1 SEHNR, CDR2 FQNEAQ (reference sequence). The CDR3 sequence is 14 residues long. V was shortened by 4 bases and J by 1 base, with 10 bases between the two germline ends. The DNA for the CDR3 is TGTGCCAGCAGCTCCCTACAGGATAACTATGGCTACACCTTC. This gives the protein CASSSLQDNYGYTF.

The V call is TRBV29-1, the J call TRBJ1-2, with no clear D. The ends were cut back, 5 bases at V and 7 bases at J, with 14 bases in the middle. The CDR3 has 12 amino acids. Germline CDR1 SQVTM, CDR2 ANQGSEA. In DNA form, the CDR3 reads TGCAGCGTTACCCGACGCGAGGGTGGCTACACCTTC. Its protein product is CSVTRREGGYTF.